This record concerns one T cell receptor beta chain sequence. The data derive from a study of shared clonotypes between healthy human individuals. Researchers ran the assay at a deep level. Generated by immunoSEQ multiplex PCR, the TCRdb table keeps only in-frame clones and is missing some. Of 90,000 to 120,000 clones listed, just over 65% are singletons. The germline V gene encodes CDR1 MDHEN and CDR2 SYDVKM. CDR3 length: 15 amino acids. The source is a young woman in good health. The chain employs TRBV28 and TRBJ2-5, with TRBD2 as a possible D gene (6 bases). The DNA matches TRBJ2-7 better at its end, which makes the J call doubtful. The sample comprised memory CD8+ T cells sorted from blood. Specified subset: CD45RO+ cells pooled with CCR7-negative TemRA cells. The CDR3 protein is CASSLSLASSYEQYF. CDR3 bases: TGTGCCAGCAGTTTATCCCTAGCGAGCTCCTACGAGCAGTACTTC.